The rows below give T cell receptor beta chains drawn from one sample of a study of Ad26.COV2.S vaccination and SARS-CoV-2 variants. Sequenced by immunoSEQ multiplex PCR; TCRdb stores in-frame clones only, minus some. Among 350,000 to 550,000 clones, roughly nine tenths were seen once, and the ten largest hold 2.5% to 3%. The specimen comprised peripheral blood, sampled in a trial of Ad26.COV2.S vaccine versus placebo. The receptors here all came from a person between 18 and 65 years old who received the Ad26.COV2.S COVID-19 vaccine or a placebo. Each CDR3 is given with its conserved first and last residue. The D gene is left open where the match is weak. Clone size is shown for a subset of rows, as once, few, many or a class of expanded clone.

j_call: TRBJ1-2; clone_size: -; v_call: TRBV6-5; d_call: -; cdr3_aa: CASSMPTGGYTF; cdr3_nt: TGTGCCAGCTCAATGCCTACGGGCGGCTACACCTTC
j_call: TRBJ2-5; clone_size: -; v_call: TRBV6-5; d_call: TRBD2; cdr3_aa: CASTLAGGGETQYF; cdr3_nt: TGTGCCAGCACCCTAGCGGGAGGGGGGGAGACCCAGTACTTC
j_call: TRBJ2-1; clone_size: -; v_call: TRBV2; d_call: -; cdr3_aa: CASLGTDNEQFF; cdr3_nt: TGTGCCAGCCTAGGGACCGACAATGAGCAGTTCTTC
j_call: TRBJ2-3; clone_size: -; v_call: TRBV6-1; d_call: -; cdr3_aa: CASSELGSTDTQYF; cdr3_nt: TGTGCCAGCAGTGAACTGGGGAGCACAGATACGCAGTATTTT
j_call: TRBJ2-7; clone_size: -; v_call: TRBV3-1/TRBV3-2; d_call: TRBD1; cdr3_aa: CASSTGQGSYEQYF; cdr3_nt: TGTGCCAGCAGCACGGGACAGGGCTCCTACGAGCAGTACTTC
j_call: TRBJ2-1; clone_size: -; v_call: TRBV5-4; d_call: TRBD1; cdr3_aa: CASSFRDRDNEQFF; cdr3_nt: TGTGCCAGCAGCTTCCGGGACAGAGACAATGAGCAGTTCTTC
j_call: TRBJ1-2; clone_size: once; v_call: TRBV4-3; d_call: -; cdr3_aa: CASSPDLNYGYTF; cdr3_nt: TGCGCCAGCAGCCCGGATCTAAACTATGGCTACACCTTC
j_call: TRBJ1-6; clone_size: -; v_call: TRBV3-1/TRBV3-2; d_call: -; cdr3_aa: CASSQEPGDAGRSPLHF; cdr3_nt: TGTGCCAGCAGCCAAGAGCCGGGCGACGCAGGTCGATCACCCCTCCACTTT
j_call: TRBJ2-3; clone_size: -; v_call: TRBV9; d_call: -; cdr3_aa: CASSVVPETDTQYF; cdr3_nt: TGTGCCAGCAGCGTAGTCCCAGAAACAGATACGCAGTATTTT
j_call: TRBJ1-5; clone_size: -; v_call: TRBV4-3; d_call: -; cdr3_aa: CASSRDRDNQPQHF; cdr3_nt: TGCGCCAGCAGCCGGGATAGGGATAATCAGCCCCAGCATTTT
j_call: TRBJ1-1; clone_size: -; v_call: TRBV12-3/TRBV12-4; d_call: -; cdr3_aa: CANTRGNTEAFF; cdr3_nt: TGTGCCAATACGAGGGGGAACACTGAAGCTTTCTTT
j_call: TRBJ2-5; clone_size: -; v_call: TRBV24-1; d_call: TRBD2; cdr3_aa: CATSDTPWGGPQTQYF; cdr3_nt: TGTGCCACCAGTGATACACCCTGGGGGGGTCCGCAGACCCAGTACTTC
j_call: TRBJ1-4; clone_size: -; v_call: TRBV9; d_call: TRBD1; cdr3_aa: CASSVTGEGGEKLFF; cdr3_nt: TGTGCCAGCAGCGTGACAGGGGAGGGAGGTGAAAAACTGTTTTTT
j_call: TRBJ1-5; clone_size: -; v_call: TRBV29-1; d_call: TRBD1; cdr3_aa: CSGLTGKDQPQHF; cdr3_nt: TGCAGCGGCTTGACAGGGAAGGATCAGCCCCAGCATTTT
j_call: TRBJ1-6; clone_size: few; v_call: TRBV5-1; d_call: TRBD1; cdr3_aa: CASSLRQGRGSPLHF; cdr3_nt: TGCGCCAGCAGCTTGAGACAGGGAAGGGGTTCACCCCTCCACTTT
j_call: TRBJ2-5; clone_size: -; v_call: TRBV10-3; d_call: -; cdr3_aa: CAISPSKETQYF; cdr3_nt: TGTGCCATCAGTCCTAGTAAAGAGACCCAGTACTTC
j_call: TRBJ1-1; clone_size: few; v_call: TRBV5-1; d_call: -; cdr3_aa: CASSDGVNTEAFF; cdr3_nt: TGCGCCAGCAGTGACGGGGTGAACACTGAAGCTTTCTTT
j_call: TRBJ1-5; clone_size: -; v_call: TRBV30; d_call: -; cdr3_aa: CAWSVRGVGYQPQHF; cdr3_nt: TGTGCCTGGAGTGTACGTGGAGTGGGTTATCAGCCCCAGCATTTT
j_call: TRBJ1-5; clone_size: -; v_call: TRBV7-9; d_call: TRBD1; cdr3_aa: CASSLGQGSYQPQHF; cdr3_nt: TGTGCCAGCAGCTTGGGACAGGGTTCGTATCAGCCCCAGCATTTT
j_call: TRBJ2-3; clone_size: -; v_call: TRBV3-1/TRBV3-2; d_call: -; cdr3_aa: CASSRRLGGFEDTQYF; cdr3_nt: TGTGCCAGCAGCCGCCGACTAGGAGGGTTCGAAGATACGCAGTATTTT
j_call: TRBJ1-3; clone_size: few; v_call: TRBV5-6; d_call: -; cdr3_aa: CASSLYPGNGNTIYF; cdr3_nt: TGTGCCAGCAGCTTGTATCCAGGGAACGGAAACACCATATATTTT
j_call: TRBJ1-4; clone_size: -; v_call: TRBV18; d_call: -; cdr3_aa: CASSSNLGSEKLFF; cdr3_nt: TGTGCCAGCTCCTCCAATTTGGGGAGTGAAAAACTGTTTTTT
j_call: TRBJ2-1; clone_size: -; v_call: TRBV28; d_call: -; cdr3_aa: CASSPRQEPYNEQFF; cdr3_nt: TGTGCCAGCAGTCCTCGACAGGAGCCCTACAATGAGCAGTTCTTC
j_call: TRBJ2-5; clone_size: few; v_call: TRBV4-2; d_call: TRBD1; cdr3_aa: CASSPPGDRRETQYF; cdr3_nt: TGTGCCAGCAGCCCCCCCGGGGACAGGAGGGAGACCCAGTACTTC
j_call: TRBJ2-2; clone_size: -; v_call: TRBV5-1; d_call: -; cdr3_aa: CASSLWAENTGELFF; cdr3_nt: TGCGCCAGCAGCTTGTGGGCCGAGAACACCGGGGAGCTGTTTTTT
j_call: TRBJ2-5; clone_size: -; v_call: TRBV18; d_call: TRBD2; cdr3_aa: CASSTSGQPGQYF; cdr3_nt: TGTGCCAGCTCAACTAGCGGCCAACCGGGCCAGTACTTC
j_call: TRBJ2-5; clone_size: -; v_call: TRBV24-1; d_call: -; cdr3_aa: CATSTGKGWETQYF; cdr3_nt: TGTGCCACCTCAACGGGGAAAGGGTGGGAGACCCAGTACTTC
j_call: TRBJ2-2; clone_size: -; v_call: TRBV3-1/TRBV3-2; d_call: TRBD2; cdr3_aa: CASSQRPTAGGLNTGELFF; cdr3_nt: TGTGCCAGCAGCCAAAGGCCCACAGCGGGGGGACTGAACACCGGGGAGCTGTTTTTT
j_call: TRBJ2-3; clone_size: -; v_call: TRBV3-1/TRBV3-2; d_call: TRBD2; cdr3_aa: CASSPGGRADTQYF; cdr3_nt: TGTGCCAGCAGCCCGGGGGGGCGGGCAGATACGCAGTATTTT
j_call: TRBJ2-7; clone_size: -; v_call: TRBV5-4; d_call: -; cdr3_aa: CASSVHRAEQYF; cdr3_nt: TGTGCCAGCAGCGTACACAGGGCCGAGCAGTACTTC
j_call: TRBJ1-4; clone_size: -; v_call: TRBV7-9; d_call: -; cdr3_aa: CASSLARGATNEKLFF; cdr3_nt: TGTGCCAGCAGCTTAGCGCGGGGGGCAACTAATGAAAAACTGTTTTTT
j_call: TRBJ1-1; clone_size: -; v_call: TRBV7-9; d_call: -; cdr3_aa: CASSHPGSQPFTEAFF; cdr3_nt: TGTGCCAGCAGCCACCCGGGTTCCCAGCCGTTCACTGAAGCTTTCTTT
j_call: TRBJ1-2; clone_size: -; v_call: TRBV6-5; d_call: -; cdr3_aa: CASVITGLYGYTF; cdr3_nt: TGTGCCAGCGTAATAACAGGCCTCTATGGCTACACCTTC
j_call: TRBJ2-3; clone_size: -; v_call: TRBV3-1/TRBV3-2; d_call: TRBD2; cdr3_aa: CASSRFQTGGRGTDTQYF; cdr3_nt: TGTGCCAGCAGCCGTTTCCAGACGGGGGGGCGAGGCACAGATACGCAGTATTTT
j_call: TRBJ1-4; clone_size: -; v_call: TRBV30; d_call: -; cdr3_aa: CAWSGGQRTLLEKLFF; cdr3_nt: TGTGCCTGGAGTGGGGGGCAGAGGACACTCCTCGAAAAACTGTTTTTT
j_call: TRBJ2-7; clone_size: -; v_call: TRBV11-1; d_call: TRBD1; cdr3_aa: CASSSRDRPHEQYF; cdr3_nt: TGTGCCAGCAGCAGCCGGGACAGGCCCCACGAGCAGTACTTC
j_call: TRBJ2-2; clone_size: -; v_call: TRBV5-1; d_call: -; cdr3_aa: CASSLSLANTGELFF; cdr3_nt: TGCGCCAGCAGCTTGTCGCTCGCGAACACCGGGGAGCTGTTTTTT
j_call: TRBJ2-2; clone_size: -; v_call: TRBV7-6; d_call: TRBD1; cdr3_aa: CASSPRQGRDSGELFF; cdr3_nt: TGTGCCAGCAGCCCCCGACAGGGGCGAGACTCCGGGGAGCTGTTTTTT
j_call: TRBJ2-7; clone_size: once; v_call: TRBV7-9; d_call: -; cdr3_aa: CASSPRTRYEQYF; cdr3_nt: TGTGCCAGCAGCCCTAGGACCCGCTACGAGCAGTACTTC
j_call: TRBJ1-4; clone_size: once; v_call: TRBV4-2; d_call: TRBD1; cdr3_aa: CASSQDRGTGFEKLFF; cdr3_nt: TGTGCCAGCAGCCAAGATCGGGGGACAGGGTTTGAAAAACTGTTTTTT
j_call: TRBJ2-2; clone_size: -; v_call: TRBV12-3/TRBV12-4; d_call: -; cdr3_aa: CASSLGGGRLFF; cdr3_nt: TGTGCCAGCAGTTTGGGCGGCGGCCGGCTGTTTTTT
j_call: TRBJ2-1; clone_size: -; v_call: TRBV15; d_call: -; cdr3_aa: CATSGWTNSNEQFF; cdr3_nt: TGTGCCACCAGCGGATGGACTAACTCTAATGAGCAGTTCTTC
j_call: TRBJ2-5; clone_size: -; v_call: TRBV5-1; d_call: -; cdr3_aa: CASSLTGRETQYF; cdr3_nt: TGCGCCAGCAGCCTGACAGGGAGGGAGACCCAGTACTTC
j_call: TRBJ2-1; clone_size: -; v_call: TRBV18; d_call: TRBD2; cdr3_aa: CASSTSGKYNEQFF; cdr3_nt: TGTGCCAGCTCCACTAGCGGGAAATACAATGAGCAGTTCTTC
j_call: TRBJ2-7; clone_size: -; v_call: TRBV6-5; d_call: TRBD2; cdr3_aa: CASSYSPGGIEQYF; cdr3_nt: TGTGCCAGCAGTTACTCGCCGGGGGGGATCGAGCAGTACTTC
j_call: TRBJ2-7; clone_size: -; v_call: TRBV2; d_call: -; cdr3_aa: CARGGNSYEQYF; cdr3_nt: TGTGCCAGGGGGGGTAACTCCTACGAGCAGTACTTC
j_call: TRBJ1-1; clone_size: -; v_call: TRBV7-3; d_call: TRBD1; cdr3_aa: CASSAGDRGNEAFF; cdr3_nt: TGTGCCAGCAGCGCCGGGGACAGGGGAAATGAAGCTTTCTTT
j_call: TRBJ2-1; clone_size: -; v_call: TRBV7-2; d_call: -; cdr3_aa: CASSLVGLAGEQFF; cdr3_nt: TGTGCCAGCAGCTTAGTGGGTCTAGCAGGTGAGCAGTTCTTC
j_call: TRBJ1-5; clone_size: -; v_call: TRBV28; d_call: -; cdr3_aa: CASSFGGGGRKPQHF; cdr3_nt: TGTGCCAGCAGTTTTGGAGGGGGGGGAAGAAAGCCCCAGCATTTT